These 29 T cell receptor beta chains came from one sample sequenced in a study of blood T cell repertoires in COVID-19. Using immunoSEQ multiplex PCR, the repertoire was profiled, and TCRdb retains in-frame clones only, with some absent. Of fewer than 300,000 clones in the sample, roughly 88% are singletons; the top ten hold around 4.5%. Sequenced: PBMCs or T cells enriched from blood (not recorded which). These receptors all come from a woman under 40 who had recovered from COVID-19.

This clone appeared a few times. This chain connects TRBV7-2 to TRBJ1-2; 8 bases agree with TRBD1. Germline CDR1 reads SGHTA; CDR2 reads FQGNSA. J gave up 5 bases and V 8 bases, and 7 bases lay outside the gene matches. CDR3 length: 13 residues. CDR3 amino acids: CASGPTGVYGYTF. The CDR3 DNA sequence: TGTGCCAGCGGTCCGACAGGGGTTTATGGCTACACCTTC.

The rearrangement joins TRBV2 to TRBJ1-1; the D gene is possibly TRBD1 (5 bases). The CDR3 sequence is 14 residues long. V dropped 5 bases and J dropped 1 base, with 11 bases sitting between them. CDR1 SNHLY and CDR2 FYNNEI come from the germline V gene. DNA of the CDR3: TGTGCCAGCAGTATGGGGGGAGGGAACACTGAAGCTTTCTTT. It specifies CASSMGGGNTEAFF. The variable domain in full, completed from reference TRBV2 and TRBJ1-1, reads EPEVTQTPSHQVTQMGQEVILRCVPISNHLYFYWYRQILGQKVEFLVSFYNNEISEKSEIFDDQFSVERPDGSNFTLKIRSTKLEDSAMYFCASSMGGGNTEAFFGQGTRLTVV.

The genes are TRBV19 and TRBJ2-1, with TRBD2 matching 10 bases. The CDR3 totals 16 residues. V was pared by 7 bases and J by 6 bases, with 12 bases of the junction left unmatched. The V gene's germline CDR1 is LNHDA and CDR2 SQIVND (reference sequence). The CDR3 sequence: CASTTTGTSVRNEQFF. DNA for the CDR3: TGTGCCAGTACCACCACCGGGACTAGCGTTCGCAATGAGCAGTTCTTC.

The chain recombines TRBV29-1 with TRBJ2-1, with 10 bases identical to TRBD1. The CDR3 is 14 residues long. Losses at the gene ends were 7 bases for V and 3 bases for J; bases not matched to a gene: 6. Germline V gene lookup returns CDR1 SQVTM and CDR2 ANQGSEA. CDR3 DNA: TGCAGCGGAAGGGACAGGGGTCTCTACAATGAGCAGTTCTTC. Protein: CSGRDRGLYNEQFF.

Comments on this clone: Additional DNA sequences in this sample encode the identical CDR3. The rearrangement uses TRBV28 and TRBJ1-3, with TRBD1 as a possible D gene (6 bases). The CDR3 totals 15 residues. Trimming cost V 5 bases and J 0 bases, with 11 bases left between them. CDR1 and CDR2 from the germline V gene are MDHEN and SYDVKM. The CDR3 nucleotides are TGTGCCAGCAGTAGGACAGCCAGCTCTGGAAACACCATATATTTT. Residues: CASSRTASSGNTIYF.

The rearrangement uses TRBV9 and TRBJ2-7, with 10 bases lining up with TRBD1. Germline loops: CDR1 SGDLS, CDR2 YYNGEE. J gave up 6 bases and V 4 bases, and 13 bases lay outside the gene matches. CDR3 size: 16 residues. Written as DNA, the CDR3 is TGTGCCAGCAGCCACTCTGGGGGACAGGGGAAAGGCGAGCAGTACTTC. Amino acid sequence: CASSHSGGQGKGEQYF. The full variable domain, in which reference TRBV9 and TRBJ2-7 provide the parts outside the CDR3, is DSGVTQTPKHLITATGQRVTLRCSPRSGDLSVYWYQQSLDQGLQFLIQYYNGEERAKGNILERFSAQQFPDLHSELNLSSLELGDSALYFCASSHSGGQGKGEQYFGPGTRLTVT.

This chain connects TRBV15 to TRBJ2-1; 15 nucleotides match TRBD2. From germline, CDR1 is LNHNV and CDR2 YYDKDF (reference sequence). Losses at the gene ends were 9 bases for V and 9 bases for J; bases not matched to a gene: 6. This CDR3 is 14 amino acids long. The CDR3 nucleotides read TGTGCCACGATGGGACTAGCGGGAGGCGGTGAGCAGTTCTTC. It translates to CATMGLAGGGEQFF.

This clone was seen a few times. The chain links TRBV28 to TRBJ1-1, with D possibly matching TRBD1 (5 bases). Per germline, CDR1 MDHEN and CDR2 SYDVKM. The CDR3 is 16 amino acids. In DNA, the CDR3 is TGTGGGGCCTTTCCCCGAGGACACACGAAGGCTAAATTAGCTTTCTTT. Its translation: CGAFPRGHTKAKLAFF.

This chain uses TRBV6-1 with TRBJ1-4, with TRBD1 as a possible D gene (6 bases). Germline lookup yields CDR1 MNHNS and CDR2 SASEGT. The ends were cut back, 4 bases at V and 8 bases at J, with 20 bases in the middle. CDR3 length: 16 amino acids. In nucleotides, the CDR3 is TGTGCCAGCAGTGCCCTATTGTACAGGGACGGGGAAAAACTGTTTTTT. This encodes CASSALLYRDGEKLFF.

The genes are TRBV29-1 and TRBJ2-1; TRBD1 matches 7 bases. V lost 4 bases, J lost 8 bases, and 5 bases stayed unmatched. This CDR3 has 12 residues. Germline-derived CDR1 and CDR2 are SQVTM and ANQGSEA. CDR3 protein: CSVGRQGDEQFF. DNA of the CDR3: TGCAGCGTTGGGAGACAGGGAGATGAGCAGTTCTTC.

This chain connects TRBV28 to TRBJ2-1; D gene unclear. Germline loops: CDR1 MDHEN, CDR2 SYDVKM. The CDR3 spans 14 residues. The V end lost 7 bases, the J end lost 0 bases, and 10 bases lay between the germline ends. DNA for the CDR3: TGTGCCAGCACTACCCGGAGCTCCTACAATGAGCAGTTCTTC. It translates to CASTTRSSYNEQFF.

The chain carries TRBV7-3 and TRBJ2-3, with D perhaps TRBD2 (5 bases). Germline CDR1 and CDR2: SGHTA and FQGTGA. CDR3 size: 16 residues. Trimming stripped 6 bases from V and 5 bases from J, with 21 bases between. The CDR3 loop is CASSITSRGRGDTQYF. The CDR3 DNA is TGTGCCAGCAGTATAACTAGTCGAGGGCGTGGAGATACGCAGTATTTT.

This clone has only one observation. The chain combines TRBV10-1 with TRBJ1-1; 8 nucleotides agree with TRBD1. Trimming removed 6 bases from V and 3 bases from J; junction bases left unmatched: 9. The CDR3 contains 15 residues. Per germline, CDR1 WNHNN and CDR2 SYGVQD (reference sequence). The CDR3 spells CASSLTRGPDTEAFF. As DNA, the CDR3 is TGCGCCAGCAGCCTGACCAGGGGGCCCGACACTGAAGCTTTCTTT.

This chain joins TRBV5-5 and TRBJ2-1, with TRBD2 as a possible D gene (5 bases). This CDR3 has 19 residues. Trimming removed 0 bases from V and 0 bases from J, with 19 bases in between. From germline, CDR1 is SGHKS and CDR2 YYEKEE (reference sequence). In nucleotides, the CDR3 is TGTGCCAGCAGCTTGGGGGCTAGTTTCGGAACTAGCTCCTACAATGAGCAGTTCTTC. The encoded protein is CASSLGASFGTSSYNEQFF.

This chain connects TRBV28 to TRBJ1-2; 7 nucleotides agree with TRBD1. The CDR3 consists of 15 residues. Germline CDR1 reads MDHEN; CDR2 reads SYDVKM. The V gene end was trimmed by 8 bases and the J gene end by 0 bases; junction bases not matched to a gene: 9. Written as DNA, the CDR3 is TGTGCCAGCGGTACTACAGGGGACTCTAACTATGGCTACACCTTC. Translation: CASGTTGDSNYGYTF.

The chain carries TRBV24-1 and TRBJ1-2; 7 nucleotides match TRBD1. Germline trimming cut 6 bases from V and 5 bases from J; bases unmatched to any gene: 5. This CDR3 is built from 13 residues. CDR1 is KGHDR and CDR2 is SFDVKD in the germline V gene. The CDR3 is CATSSTGSYGYTF. The CDR3 DNA reads as TGTGCCACCAGTTCGACAGGGTCGTATGGCTACACCTTC.

CDR3 sequence: CASRLLAGSSYEQYF. The DNA of the CDR3 is TGTGCCAGCAGGCTTCTAGCGGGTTCTTCGTACGAGCAGTACTTC. The chain employs TRBV28 and TRBJ2-7; 8 positions agree with TRBD2. V trimming: 6 bases; J trimming: 4 bases; junction bases outside the gene matches: 11. The length of the CDR3 is 15 residues. Germline lookup yields CDR1 MDHEN and CDR2 SYDVKM.

The rearrangement joins TRBV5-8 to TRBJ1-5, with no clear D. The germline V gene has CDR1 SGHTS and CDR2 YDEGEE. With 4 bases removed from V and 2 bases from J, the gap between germline ends came to 16 bases. This CDR3 comprises 16 residues. The CDR3 is CASSNGGYVGNQPQHF. The CDR3 region has the DNA TGTGCCAGCAGCAACGGAGGGTATGTGGGCAATCAGCCCCAGCATTTT.

The V gene is TRBV19, the J gene TRBJ1-5; no definite D call. This CDR3 contains 13 residues. Germline CDR1 and CDR2: LNHDA and SQIVND (reference sequence). Between the trimmed V and J ends, which lost 8 bases and 2 bases, there was a span of 10 bases. The CDR3 protein is CASVGVGNQPQHF. The CDR3 DNA is TGTGCCAGTGTCGGGGTTGGCAATCAGCCCCAGCATTTT.

This clone was seen a few times. The gene calls are TRBV24-1 and TRBJ1-2, with TRBD1 matching 8 bases. Trimming removed 5 bases from V and 4 bases from J; junction bases left unmatched: 5. CDR3 length: 14 amino acids. CDR1 and CDR2 (germline): KGHDR, SFDVKD. The CDR3 DNA is TGTGCCACCAGTGGCGAGGGACAGGTCTATGGCTACACCTTC. Protein product: CATSGEGQVYGYTF.

The V and J genes are TRBV6-5 and TRBJ1-1; D gene unclear. Germline V CDR1 and CDR2: MNHEY, SVGAGI. V lost 4 bases, J lost 5 bases, and 14 bases lay in between. This CDR3 is built from 14 residues. The CDR3 sequence is CASSLQRHGTEAFF. The DNA for the CDR3 is TGTGCCAGCAGTTTACAGAGACATGGGACTGAAGCTTTCTTT.

CDR3 loop: CASSQGRDYRDTQYF. For the CDR3, the DNA is TGTGCCAGCAGCCAAGGAAGGGACTACAGAGATACGCAGTATTTT. The chain has TRBV4-2 and TRBJ2-3; TRBD2 aligns across 7 bases. V shed 1 base, J shed 5 bases, and the junction held 6 bases outside the gene matches. The CDR3 extends over 15 amino acids. The germline gives CDR1 LGHNA, CDR2 YNFKEQ.

The rearrangement links TRBV29-1 to TRBJ2-1, with a weak D call TRBD2 (5 bases). In germline, CDR1 is SQVTM, CDR2 ANQGSEA. The V end lost 5 bases, the J end lost 6 bases, and 11 bases lay between the germline ends. The CDR3 contains 12 residues. The DNA for the CDR3 is TGCAGCGTTACTAGATTGGCCAATGAGCAGTTCTTC. Residues: CSVTRLANEQFF.

The sample holds one count of this clone. The chain is built from TRBV28 and TRBJ2-3; 9 bases fit TRBD2. Germline assignment: CDR1 MDHEN and CDR2 SYDVKM. Trimming at V came to 1 base and at J to 4 bases, leaving 9 bases not matched to a gene. This CDR3 has 17 amino acids. The CDR3 nucleotides read TGTGCCAGCAGTTTATCTGTCGCGGGGGGGAGGGCAGATACGCAGTATTTT. This translates into CASSLSVAGGRADTQYF.

On this clone itself: Mismatch with germline at one junction end may stem from a read error. The V and J genes are TRBV6-5 and TRBJ2-1; 8 bases line up with TRBD2. The CDR3 covers 14 residues. Germline CDR1 MNHEY, CDR2 SVGAGI. This CDR3 is CATLGRASSNEQFF. The CDR3 DNA follows: TGTGCCACCCTCGGGAGGGCCTCCTCCAATGAGCAGTTCTTC.

Worth noting for this clone: Distinct nucleotide sequences in the sample also encode this CDR3. This sequence joins TRBV4-1 and TRBJ1-1; no clear D gene. Trimming pared 1 base from V and 5 bases from J, leaving 8 bases between. Germline V lookup: CDR1 MGHRA, CDR2 YSYEKL. This CDR3 spans 13 amino acids. CDR3 residues: CASSQVGRTEAFF. Written as DNA, the CDR3 is TGCGCCAGCAGCCAAGTCGGTCGGACTGAAGCTTTCTTT.

V and J are TRBV28 and TRBJ1-3; D may be TRBD1 (6 bases). CDR3 length equals 13 residues. CDR1 and CDR2 from the germline V gene are MDHEN and SYDVKM. V lost 6 bases and J 5 bases, leaving 11 bases between the germline ends. CDR3 sequence reads: CASSGTTRNTIYF. CDR3 DNA: TGTGCCAGCAGCGGGACAACCCGAAACACCATATATTTT.

The chain joins TRBV4-1 to TRBJ2-4; TRBD1 agrees at 7 bases. Germline V gene sequence: CDR1 MGHRA, CDR2 YSYEKL. V lost 3 bases, J lost 4 bases, and 6 bases stayed unmatched. The CDR3 sequence is 15 residues long. In DNA form, the CDR3 reads TGCGCCAGCAGCCACATGACAGGGTTAAAAAACATTCAGTACTTC. It is translated as CASSHMTGLKNIQYF.

CDR3 sequence: CASSGWNTEAFF. The CDR3 DNA is TGTGCCAGCAGCGGGTGGAACACTGAAGCTTTCTTT. This rearrangement joins TRBV12-3 or TRBV12-4 to TRBJ1-1; D uncertain. The V end lost 6 bases, the J end lost 1 base, and 6 bases lay between the germline ends. The CDR3 has 12 residues.